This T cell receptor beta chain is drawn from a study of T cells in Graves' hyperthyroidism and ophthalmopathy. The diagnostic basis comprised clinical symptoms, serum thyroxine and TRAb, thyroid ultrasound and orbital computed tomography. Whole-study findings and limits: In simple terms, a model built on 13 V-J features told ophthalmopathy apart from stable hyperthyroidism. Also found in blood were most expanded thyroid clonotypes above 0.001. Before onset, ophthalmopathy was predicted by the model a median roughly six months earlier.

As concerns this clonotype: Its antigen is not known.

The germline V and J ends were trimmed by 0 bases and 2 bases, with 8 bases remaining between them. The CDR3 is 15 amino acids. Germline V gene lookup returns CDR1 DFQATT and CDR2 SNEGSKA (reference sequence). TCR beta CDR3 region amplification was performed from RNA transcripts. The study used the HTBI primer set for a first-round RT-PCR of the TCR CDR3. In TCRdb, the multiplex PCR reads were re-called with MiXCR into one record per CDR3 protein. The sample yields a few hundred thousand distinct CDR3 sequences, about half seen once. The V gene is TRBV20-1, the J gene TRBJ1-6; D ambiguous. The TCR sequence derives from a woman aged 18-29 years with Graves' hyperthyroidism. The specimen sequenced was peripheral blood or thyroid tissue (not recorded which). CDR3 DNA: TGCAGTGCTAGAGAACGCTTGGCCTATAATTCACCCCTCCACTTT. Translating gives CSARERLAYNSPLHF.